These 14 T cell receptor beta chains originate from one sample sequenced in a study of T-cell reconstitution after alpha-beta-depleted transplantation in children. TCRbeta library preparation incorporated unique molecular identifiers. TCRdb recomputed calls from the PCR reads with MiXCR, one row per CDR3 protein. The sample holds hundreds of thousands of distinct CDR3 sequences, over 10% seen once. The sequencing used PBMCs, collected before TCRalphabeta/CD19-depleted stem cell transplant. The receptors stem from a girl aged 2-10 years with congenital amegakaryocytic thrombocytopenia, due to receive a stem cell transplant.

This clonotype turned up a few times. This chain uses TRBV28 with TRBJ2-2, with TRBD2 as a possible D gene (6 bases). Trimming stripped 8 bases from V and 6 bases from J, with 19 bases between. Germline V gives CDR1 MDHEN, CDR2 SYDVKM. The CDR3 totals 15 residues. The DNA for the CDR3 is TGTGCCAGCTCAGGCTTTCCGGGAGTTTCCGGGGAGCTGTTTTTT. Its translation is CASSGFPGVSGELFF.

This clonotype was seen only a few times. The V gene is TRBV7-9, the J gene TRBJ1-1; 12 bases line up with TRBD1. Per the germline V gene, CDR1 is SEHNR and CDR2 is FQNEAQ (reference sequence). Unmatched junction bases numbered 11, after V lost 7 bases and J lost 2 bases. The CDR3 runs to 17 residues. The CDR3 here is CASTAAGTGGGNTEAFF. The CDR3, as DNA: TGTGCCAGCACCGCAGCTGGGACAGGGGGCGGAAACACTGAAGCTTTCTTT.

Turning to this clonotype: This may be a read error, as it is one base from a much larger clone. The CDR3 is CASSLASGARSRFF. CDR3 bases: TGCGCCAGCAGCTTGGCGTCTGGGGCGCGATCTCGGTTCTTC. The chain employs TRBV5-1 and TRBJ2-1; D might be TRBD1 (5 bases). Germline CDR1 is SGHRS and CDR2 is YFSETQ. The CDR3 extends over 14 amino acids. Trimming left V 0 bases short and J 15 bases short, with 19 bases between.

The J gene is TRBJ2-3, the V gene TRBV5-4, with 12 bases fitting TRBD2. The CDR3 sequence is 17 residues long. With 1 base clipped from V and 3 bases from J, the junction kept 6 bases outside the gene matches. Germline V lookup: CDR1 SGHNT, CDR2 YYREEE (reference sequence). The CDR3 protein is CASSLMLAGGRTDTQYF. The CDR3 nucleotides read TGTGCCAGCAGCTTGATGCTAGCGGGAGGGAGGACAGATACGCAGTATTTT.

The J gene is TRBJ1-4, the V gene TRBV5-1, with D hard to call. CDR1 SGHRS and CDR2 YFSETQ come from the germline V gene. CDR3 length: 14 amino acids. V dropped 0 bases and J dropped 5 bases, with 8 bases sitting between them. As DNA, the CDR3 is TGCGCCAGCAGCTTGGGGCTGAAGAATGAAAAACTGTTTTTT. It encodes CASSLGLKNEKLFF.

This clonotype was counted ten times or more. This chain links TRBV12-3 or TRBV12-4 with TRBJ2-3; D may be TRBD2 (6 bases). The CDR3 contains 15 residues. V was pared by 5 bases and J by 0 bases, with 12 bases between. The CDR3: CASSKWAGSTDTQYF. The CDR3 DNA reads TGTGCCAGCAGTAAATGGGCGGGAAGCACAGATACGCAGTATTTT.

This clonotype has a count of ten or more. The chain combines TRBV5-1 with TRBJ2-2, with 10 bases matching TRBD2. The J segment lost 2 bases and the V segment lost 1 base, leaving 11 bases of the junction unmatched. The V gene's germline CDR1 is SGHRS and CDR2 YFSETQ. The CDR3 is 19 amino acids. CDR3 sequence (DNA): TGCGCCAGCAGCTTGATGATATGGGGACTAGCGAGAAACACCGGGGAGCTGTTTTTT. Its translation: CASSLMIWGLARNTGELFF.

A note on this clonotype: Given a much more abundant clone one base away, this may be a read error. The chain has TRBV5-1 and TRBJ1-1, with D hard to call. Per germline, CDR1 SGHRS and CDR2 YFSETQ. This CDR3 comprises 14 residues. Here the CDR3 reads CARSSRTGNTEAFF. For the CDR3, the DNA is TGCGCCCGCAGCTCCCGGACGGGGAACACTGAAGCTTTCTTT.

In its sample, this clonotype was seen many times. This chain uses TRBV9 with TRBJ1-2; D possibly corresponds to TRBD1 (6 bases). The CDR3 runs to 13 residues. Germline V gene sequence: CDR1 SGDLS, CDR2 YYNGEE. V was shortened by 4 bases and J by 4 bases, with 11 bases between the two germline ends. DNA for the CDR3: TGTGCCAGCAGCCAAAAGACAGGCTATGGCTACACCTTC. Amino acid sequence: CASSQKTGYGYTF.

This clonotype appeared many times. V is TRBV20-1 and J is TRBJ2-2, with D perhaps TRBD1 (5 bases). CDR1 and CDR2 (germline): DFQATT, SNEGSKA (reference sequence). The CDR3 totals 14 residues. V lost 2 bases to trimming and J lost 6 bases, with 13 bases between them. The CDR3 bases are TGCAGTGCTAGATTCTCAGGGTTTCCCGGGGAGCTGTTTTTT. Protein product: CSARFSGFPGELFF.

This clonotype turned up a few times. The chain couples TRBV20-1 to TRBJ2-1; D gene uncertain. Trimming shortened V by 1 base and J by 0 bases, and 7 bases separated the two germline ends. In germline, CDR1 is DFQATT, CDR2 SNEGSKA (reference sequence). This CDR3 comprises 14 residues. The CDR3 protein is CSARGTASYNEQFF. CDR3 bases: TGCAGTGCTAGAGGGACGGCCTCCTACAATGAGCAGTTCTTC.

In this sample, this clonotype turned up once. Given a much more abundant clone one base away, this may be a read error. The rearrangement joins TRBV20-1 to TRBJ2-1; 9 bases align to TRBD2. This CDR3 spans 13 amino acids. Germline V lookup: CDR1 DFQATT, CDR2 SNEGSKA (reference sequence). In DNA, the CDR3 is TGCAGTGCCCCACTAGCGGGCGGGAATGAGCAGTCCTTC. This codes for CSAPLAGGNEQSF.

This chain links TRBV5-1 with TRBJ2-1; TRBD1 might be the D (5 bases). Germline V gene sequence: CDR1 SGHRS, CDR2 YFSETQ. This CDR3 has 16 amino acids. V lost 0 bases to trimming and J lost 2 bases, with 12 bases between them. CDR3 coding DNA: TGCGCCAGCAGCTTGGTGGGGCGATTAACCTACAATGAGCAGTTCTTC. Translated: CASSLVGRLTYNEQFF.

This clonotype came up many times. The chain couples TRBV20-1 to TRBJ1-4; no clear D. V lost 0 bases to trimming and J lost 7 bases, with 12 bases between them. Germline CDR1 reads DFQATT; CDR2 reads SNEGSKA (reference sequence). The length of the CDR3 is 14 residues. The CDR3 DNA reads TGCAGTGCTAGAGATCGCGGGAGGAGTGAAAAACTGTTTTTT. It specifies CSARDRGRSEKLFF.